The 14 T cell receptor beta chains reported below all come from one sample, sequenced in a study of T cell responses to AZD1222 COVID-19 vaccine. The repertoire was sequenced with immunoSEQ multiplex PCR; TCRdb's copy has only in-frame clones and lacks some. Among approximately 190,000 clones listed, roughly 88% were seen once. The input for sequencing was peripheral blood, taken on day 0 of AZD1222 vaccination. The receptors originated from an adult in good health.

This clone showed up just once. The chain combines TRBV4-3 with TRBJ1-3; D unresolved. The CDR3 sequence is 13 residues long. V was trimmed by 1 base and J by 3 bases, leaving 4 bases between them. Germline V lookup: CDR1 LGHNA, CDR2 YSLEER. DNA for the CDR3: TGCGCCAGCAGCCAAGTATATGGAAACACCATATATTTT. It encodes CASSQVYGNTIYF.

This rearrangement joins TRBV2 to TRBJ2-2; no firm D call. The CDR3 is 15 amino acids. With 7 bases removed from V and 4 bases from J, the gap between germline ends came to 16 bases. The germline V gene encodes CDR1 SNHLY and CDR2 FYNNEI. This CDR3 reads CASISPASGTGELFF. CDR3 nucleotide sequence: TGTGCCAGCATCTCCCCAGCCTCCGGCACCGGGGAGCTGTTTTTT.

The V call is TRBV27, the J call TRBJ2-7; D perhaps matches TRBD1 (6 bases). Trimming shortened V by 2 bases and J by 3 bases, and 20 bases separated the two germline ends. Germline V gene lookup returns CDR1 MNHEY and CDR2 SMNVEV (reference sequence). CDR3 length equals 17 residues. CDR3 DNA: TGTGCCAGCAGTTTACGGGGCAGGGGTGGGTACATCTACGAGCAGTACTTC. Residues: CASSLRGRGGYIYEQYF.

This clone showed up just once. V and J are TRBV5-6 and TRBJ1-2; no definite D call. The CDR3 has 15 residues. Trimming cost V 1 base and J 2 bases, with 12 bases left between them. The V gene's germline CDR1 is SGHDT and CDR2 YYEEEE. The CDR3, as DNA: TGTGCCAGCAGCTTGATAGGACTCTCCAACTATGGCTACACCTTC. Amino acid sequence: CASSLIGLSNYGYTF.

This sequence joins TRBV12-3 or TRBV12-4 and TRBJ1-1, with a possible D match to TRBD1 (6 bases). The CDR3 has 11 residues. V shed 2 bases and J shed 14 bases, with 12 bases lying between them. The CDR3 sequence: CASSLSQGPFF. The DNA of the CDR3 is TGTGCCAGCAGTTTATCCCAGGGGCCCTTCTTT.

As to this clone: A read error may account for a junction end that differs from germline. The chain has TRBV6-2 or TRBV6-3 and TRBJ1-5; D might be TRBD1 (5 bases). The germline CDR1 and CDR2 sequences are MNHEY and SVGEGT. The CDR3 extends over 18 amino acids. CDR3 in DNA: TGTGCCAGCAGTTACTCGGGCCAGGGAAGGGGTAGCGATCAGCCCCAGCATTTT. It encodes CASSYSGQGRGSDQPQHF.

The chain couples TRBV7-3 to TRBJ2-7; TRBD2 matches 8 bases. CDR1 and CDR2 from the germline V gene are SGHTA and FQGTGA. This CDR3 region has 17 residues. V lost 5 bases and J lost 2; bases outside the gene matches: 14. DNA of the CDR3: TGTGCCAGCAGCCTTCTAACTAGGACTAGCAGTGCCTACGAGCAGTACTTC. Encoded protein: CASSLLTRTSSAYEQYF.

V usage is TRBV5-1 and J usage is TRBJ1-3; D may be TRBD1 (6 bases). The CDR3 length is 18 residues. The germline gives CDR1 SGHRS, CDR2 YFSETQ. The V end was cut by 3 bases, the J end by 0 bases, with 19 bases between. The CDR3 nucleotides are TGCGCCAGCAGCTCATATAACGGTCAGGGGTTCTCTGGAAACACCATATATTTT. It codes for CASSSYNGQGFSGNTIYF.

The V gene is TRBV7-9, the J gene TRBJ2-7, with TRBD2 matching 14 bases. The germline V gene encodes CDR1 SEHNR and CDR2 FQNEAQ (reference sequence). The CDR3 extends over 15 amino acids. V was pared by 2 bases and J by 6 bases, with 3 bases of the junction left unmatched. CDR3 nucleotides: TGTGCCAGCAGCTTACCCGGACTAGCGGGAGGCGAGCAGTACTTC. Translating gives CASSLPGLAGGEQYF.

The J gene is TRBJ1-2, the V gene TRBV20-1; D remains unclear. With 0 bases removed from V and 8 bases from J, the gap between germline ends came to 7 bases. Germline V gene data show CDR1 as DFQATT and CDR2 as SNEGSKA (reference sequence). This CDR3 has 11 amino acids. The CDR3 is CSARDNLGYTF. Here the CDR3 DNA reads TGCAGTGCTAGAGATAATTTAGGCTACACCTTC.

The chain carries TRBV6-2 or TRBV6-3 and TRBJ1-2; a weak D match, TRBD1 (5 bases). V lost 6 bases, J lost 4 bases, and 12 bases lay in between. Germline lookup yields CDR1 MNHEY and CDR2 SVGEGT. The length of the CDR3 is 13 residues. The CDR3 nucleotides read TGTGCCAGCAGCTGGGGCAGGCTCTATGGCTACACCTTC. It specifies CASSWGRLYGYTF.

The CDR3 nucleotides read TGTGCCAGCAGCCAAGATTACAGGGATCAGCCCCAGCATTTT. It encodes CASSQDYRDQPQHF. V usage is TRBV4-2 and J usage is TRBJ1-5; D may be TRBD1 (6 bases). Trimming removed 0 bases at V and 5 bases at J, with 8 bases between. Germline CDR1 is LGHNA and CDR2 is YNFKEQ. The CDR3 totals 14 residues.

The CDR3 protein is CAISDDRAYGIGAKLFF. The CDR3 nucleotides read TGTGCCATCAGTGATGACAGGGCCTATGGGATCGGTGCAAAACTGTTTTTT. The chain joins TRBV10-3 to TRBJ1-4; 7 bases are a match to TRBD1. The CDR3 contains 17 residues. The V gene end was trimmed by 3 bases and the J gene end by 10 bases; junction bases not matched to a gene: 17. The germline CDR1 and CDR2 sequences are ENHRY and SYGVKD.

The count of this clone is one. The chain links TRBV4-3 to TRBJ2-6, with D unclear. Germline V gives CDR1 LGHNA, CDR2 YSLEER. Trimming shortened V by 3 bases and J by 5 bases, and 14 bases separated the two germline ends. This CDR3 is 16 amino acids long. The CDR3 DNA follows: TGCGCCAGCAGCCACTTCGGGCAATCCAGGGCCAACGTCCTGACTTTC. This gives the protein CASSHFGQSRANVLTF.